This T cell receptor (beta chain) was documented in a study of cytomegalovirus exposure and HLA in healthy donors. This PCR relied on a set of 60 Vbeta primers and 13 Jbeta primers. Profiled with immunoSEQ multiplex PCR; TCRdb holds only in-frame clones, not every one. The table lists about 88,000 clones, around 89% of them singletons, with 2.3% in the top ten. The CDR3 consists of 16 residues. Per the germline V gene, CDR1 is SGDLS and CDR2 is YYNGEE. Trimming at V came to 4 bases and at J to 5 bases, leaving 6 bases not matched to a gene. Findings of the study overall: Most observed TCR sequences were rare, whereas some public TCRs were detected in many donors. Reports indicated that the classifier achieved high specificity and sensitivity in diagnosing cytomegalovirus status. Associated with cytomegalovirus, according to the listing, were 164 TCR beta chains. Excluded: some indistinguishable V segments such as TRBV6-2 and TRBV6-3.

In the case of this clone: Its specificity is unknown.

The chain carries TRBV9 and TRBJ2-3; 14 bases align to TRBD2. Sequenced: PBMCs. This sequence originates from a young man in good health and CMV-seronegative. CDR3 nucleotide sequence: TGTGCCAGCAGCCCGGGACTAGCGGGAGTAGAAGATACGCAGTATTTT. It translates to CASSPGLAGVEDTQYF.